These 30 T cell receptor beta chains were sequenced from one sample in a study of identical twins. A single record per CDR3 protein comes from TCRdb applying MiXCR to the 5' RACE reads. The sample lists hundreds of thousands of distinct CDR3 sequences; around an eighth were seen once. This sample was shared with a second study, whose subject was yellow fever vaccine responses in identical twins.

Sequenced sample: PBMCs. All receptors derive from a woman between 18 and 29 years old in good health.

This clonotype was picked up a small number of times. The DNA for the CDR3 is TGTGCCATCAGTGAGTGGGGCAGGGGGCAGTACGAGCAGTACGTC. This gives the protein CAISEWGRGQYEQYV. V usage is TRBV10-3 and J usage is TRBJ2-7; 8 bases match TRBD1. Germline V lookup: CDR1 ENHRY, CDR2 SYGVKD. V shed 1 base and J 4 bases; nucleotides not matched to a gene: 6. The CDR3 is made up of 15 amino acids.

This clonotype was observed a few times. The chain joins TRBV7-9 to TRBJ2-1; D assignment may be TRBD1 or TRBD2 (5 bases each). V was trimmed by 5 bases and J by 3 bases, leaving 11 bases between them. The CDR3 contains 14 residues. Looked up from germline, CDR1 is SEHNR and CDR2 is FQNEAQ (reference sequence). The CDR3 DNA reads TGTGCCAGCAGCCGGGACGCAGGCTACAATGAGCAGTTCTTC. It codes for CASSRDAGYNEQFF.

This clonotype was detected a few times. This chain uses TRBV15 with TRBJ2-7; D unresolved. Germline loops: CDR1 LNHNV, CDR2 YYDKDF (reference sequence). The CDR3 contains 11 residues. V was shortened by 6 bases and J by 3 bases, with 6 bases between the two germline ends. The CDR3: CATRAFYEQYV. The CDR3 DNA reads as TGTGCCACCAGGGCTTTCTACGAGCAGTACGTC.

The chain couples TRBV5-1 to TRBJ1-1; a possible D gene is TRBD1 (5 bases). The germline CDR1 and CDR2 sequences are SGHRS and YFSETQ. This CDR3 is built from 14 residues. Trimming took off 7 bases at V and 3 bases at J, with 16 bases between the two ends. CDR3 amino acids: CASGRGGADTEAFF. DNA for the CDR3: TGCGCCAGCGGCCGGGGGGGAGCGGACACTGAAGCTTTCTTT.

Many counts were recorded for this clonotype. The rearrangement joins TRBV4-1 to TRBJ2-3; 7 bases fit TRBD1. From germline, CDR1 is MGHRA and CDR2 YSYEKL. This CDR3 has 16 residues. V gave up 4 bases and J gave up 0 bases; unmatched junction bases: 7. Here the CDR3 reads CASSLTRQGSTDTQYF. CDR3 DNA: TGCGCCAGCAGCCTTACTCGACAGGGCAGCACAGATACGCAGTATTTT.

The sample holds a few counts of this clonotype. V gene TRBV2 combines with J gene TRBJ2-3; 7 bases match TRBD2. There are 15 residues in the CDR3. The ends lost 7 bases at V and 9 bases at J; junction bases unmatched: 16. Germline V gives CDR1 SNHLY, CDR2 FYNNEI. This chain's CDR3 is CASNRRREGPGTQYF. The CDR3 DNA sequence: TGTGCCAGCAACAGAAGGAGGGAGGGACCAGGGACGCAGTATTTT.

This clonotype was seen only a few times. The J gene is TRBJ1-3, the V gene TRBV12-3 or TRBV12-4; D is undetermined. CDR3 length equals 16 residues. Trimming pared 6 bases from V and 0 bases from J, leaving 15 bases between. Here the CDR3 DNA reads TGTGCCAGCAGCCCGATGAGGTTTAGCTCTGGAAACACCATATATTTT. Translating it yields CASSPMRFSSGNTIYF.

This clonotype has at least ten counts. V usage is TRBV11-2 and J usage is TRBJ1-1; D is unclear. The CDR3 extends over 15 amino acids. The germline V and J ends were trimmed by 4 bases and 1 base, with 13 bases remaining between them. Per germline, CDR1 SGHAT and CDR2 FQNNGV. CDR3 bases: TGTGCCAGCAGCTCCACCCTACGCGGGAACACTGAAGCTTTCTTT. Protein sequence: CASSSTLRGNTEAFF.

This chain's CDR3 is CASSVGGARTGELFF. The CDR3 nucleotides are TGTGCCAGCAGCGTAGGGGGGGCGCGGACCGGGGAGCTGTTTTTT. This chain uses TRBV9 with TRBJ2-2; either TRBD1 or TRBD2 may fit D (6 bases each). Germline V gene sequence: CDR1 SGDLS, CDR2 YYNGEE. V lost 0 bases and J 5 bases, leaving 11 bases between the germline ends. The CDR3 loop spans 15 amino acids.

This CDR3 is CAITGDPYNEQFF. CDR3 nucleotides: TGTGCCATCACAGGGGACCCCTACAATGAGCAGTTCTTC. This rearrangement joins TRBV10-3 to TRBJ2-1, with a weak D call TRBD1 (6 bases). Germline assignment: CDR1 ENHRY and CDR2 SYGVKD. CDR3 size: 13 residues. V gave up 7 bases and J gave up 2 bases, with 9 bases separating them.

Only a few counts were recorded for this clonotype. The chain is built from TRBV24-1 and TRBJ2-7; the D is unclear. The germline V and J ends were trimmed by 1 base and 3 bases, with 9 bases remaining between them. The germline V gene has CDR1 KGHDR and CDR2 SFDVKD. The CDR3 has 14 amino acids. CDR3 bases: TGTGCCACCAGTGATTTACGGGCTGGCTACGAGCAGTACTTC. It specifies CATSDLRAGYEQYF.

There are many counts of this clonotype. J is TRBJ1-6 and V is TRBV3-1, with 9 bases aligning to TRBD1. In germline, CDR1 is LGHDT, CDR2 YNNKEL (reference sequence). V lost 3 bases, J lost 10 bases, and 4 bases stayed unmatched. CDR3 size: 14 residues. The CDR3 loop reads CASSQTGGGSPLHF. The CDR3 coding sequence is TGTGCCAGCAGCCAGACAGGGGGGGGATCACCCCTCCACTTT.

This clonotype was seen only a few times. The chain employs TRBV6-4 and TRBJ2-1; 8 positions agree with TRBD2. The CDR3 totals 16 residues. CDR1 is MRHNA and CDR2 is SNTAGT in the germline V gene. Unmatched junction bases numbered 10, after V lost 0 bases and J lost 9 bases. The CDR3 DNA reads TGTGCCAGCAGTGACTCGATGGGACTAGGGGTTGCTGAGCAGTTCTTC. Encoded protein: CASSDSMGLGVAEQFF.

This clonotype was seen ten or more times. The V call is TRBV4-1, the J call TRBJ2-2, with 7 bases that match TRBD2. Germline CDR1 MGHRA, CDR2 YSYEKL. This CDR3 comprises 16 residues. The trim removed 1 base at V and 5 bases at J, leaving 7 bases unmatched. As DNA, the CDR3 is TGCGCCAGCAGCCAAGTTGCGGGAGAAAATACCGGGGAGCTGTTTTTT. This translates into CASSQVAGENTGELFF.

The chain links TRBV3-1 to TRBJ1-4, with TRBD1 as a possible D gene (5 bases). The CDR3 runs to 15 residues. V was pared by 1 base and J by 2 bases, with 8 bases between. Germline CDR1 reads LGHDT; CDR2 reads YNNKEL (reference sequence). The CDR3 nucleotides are TGTGCCAGCAGCCAAGCAGGGCGTACTAATGAAAAACTGTTTTTT. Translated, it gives CASSQAGRTNEKLFF.

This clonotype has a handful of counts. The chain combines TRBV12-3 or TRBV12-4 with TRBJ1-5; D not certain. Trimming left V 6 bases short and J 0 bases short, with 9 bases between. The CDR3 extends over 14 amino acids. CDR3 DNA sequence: TGTGCCAGCAGGCCGACGGGTAGCAATCAGCCCCAGCATTTT. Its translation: CASRPTGSNQPQHF.

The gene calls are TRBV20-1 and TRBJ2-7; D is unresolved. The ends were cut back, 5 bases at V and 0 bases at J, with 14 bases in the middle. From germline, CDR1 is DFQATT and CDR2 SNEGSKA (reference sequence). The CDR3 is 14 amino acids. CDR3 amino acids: CSAQPSWGSYEQYV. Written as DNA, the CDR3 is TGCAGTGCTCAGCCTTCGTGGGGCTCCTACGAGCAGTACGTC.

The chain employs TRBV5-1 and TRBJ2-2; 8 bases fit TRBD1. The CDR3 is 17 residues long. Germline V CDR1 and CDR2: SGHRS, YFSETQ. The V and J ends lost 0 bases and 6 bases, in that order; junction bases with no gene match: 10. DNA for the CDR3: TGCGCCAGCAGCTTGGCCTCCAGGGGGCAATCGGCCGGGGAGCTGTTTTTT. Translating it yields CASSLASRGQSAGELFF.

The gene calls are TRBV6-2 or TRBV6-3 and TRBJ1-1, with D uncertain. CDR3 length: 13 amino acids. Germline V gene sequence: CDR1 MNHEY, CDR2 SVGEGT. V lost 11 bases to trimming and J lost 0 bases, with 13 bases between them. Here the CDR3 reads CAARRNVNTEAFF. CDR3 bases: TGTGCCGCCCGGCGGAACGTGAACACTGAAGCTTTCTTT.

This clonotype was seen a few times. CDR3 sequence reads: CASSHRVRDTEAFF. The CDR3 DNA is TGTGCCAGCAGCCACAGGGTGAGGGACACTGAAGCTTTCTTT. V is TRBV12-3 or TRBV12-4 and J is TRBJ1-1; D may be TRBD1 (6 bases). The V end lost 6 bases, the J end lost 3 bases, and 14 bases lay between the germline ends. The CDR3 sequence is 14 residues long.

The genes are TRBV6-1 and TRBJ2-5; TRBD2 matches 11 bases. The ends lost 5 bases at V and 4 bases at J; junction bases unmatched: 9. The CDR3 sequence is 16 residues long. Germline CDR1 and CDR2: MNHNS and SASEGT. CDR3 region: CASSPLLAGVGETQYF. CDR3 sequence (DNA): TGTGCCAGCAGTCCCTTACTAGCGGGAGTAGGAGAGACCCAGTACTTC.

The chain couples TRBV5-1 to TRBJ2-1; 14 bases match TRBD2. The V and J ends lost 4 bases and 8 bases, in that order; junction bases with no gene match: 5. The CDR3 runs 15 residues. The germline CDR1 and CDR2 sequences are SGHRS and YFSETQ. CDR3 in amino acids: CASSATSGRADEQFF. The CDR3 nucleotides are TGCGCCAGCAGCGCGACTAGCGGGAGGGCCGATGAGCAGTTCTTC.

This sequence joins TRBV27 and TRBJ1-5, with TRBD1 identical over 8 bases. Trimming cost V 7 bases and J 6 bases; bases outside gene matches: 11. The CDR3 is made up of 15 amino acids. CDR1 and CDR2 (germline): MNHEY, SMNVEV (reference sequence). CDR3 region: CASTETGDGGQPQHF. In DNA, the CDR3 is TGTGCCAGCACCGAGACAGGGGACGGCGGTCAGCCCCAGCATTTT.

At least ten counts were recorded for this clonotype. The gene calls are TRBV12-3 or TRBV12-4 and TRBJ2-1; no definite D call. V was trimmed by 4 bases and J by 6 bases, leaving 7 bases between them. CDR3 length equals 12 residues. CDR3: CASSSMFNEQFF. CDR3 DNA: TGTGCCAGCAGTTCAATGTTCAATGAGCAGTTCTTC.

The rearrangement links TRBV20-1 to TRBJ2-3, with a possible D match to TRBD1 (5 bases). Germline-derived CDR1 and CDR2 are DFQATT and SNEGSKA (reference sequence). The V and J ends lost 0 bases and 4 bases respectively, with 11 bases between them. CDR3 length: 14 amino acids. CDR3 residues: CSARDVQGSDTQYF. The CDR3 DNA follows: TGCAGTGCTAGAGATGTCCAGGGCTCAGATACGCAGTATTTT.

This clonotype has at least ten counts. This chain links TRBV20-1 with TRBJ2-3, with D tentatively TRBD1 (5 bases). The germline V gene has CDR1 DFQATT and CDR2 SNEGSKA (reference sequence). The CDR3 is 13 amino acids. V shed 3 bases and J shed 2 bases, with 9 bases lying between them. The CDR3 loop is CSASRGLTDTQYF. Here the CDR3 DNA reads TGCAGTGCTAGTAGGGGTCTCACAGATACGCAGTATTTT.

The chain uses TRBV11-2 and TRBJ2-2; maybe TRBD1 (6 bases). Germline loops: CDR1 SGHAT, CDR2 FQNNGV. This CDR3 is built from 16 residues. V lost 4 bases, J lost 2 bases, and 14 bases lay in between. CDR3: CASSCLTGHNTGELFF. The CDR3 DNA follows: TGTGCCAGCAGCTGCCTTACGGGACACAACACCGGGGAGCTGTTTTTT.

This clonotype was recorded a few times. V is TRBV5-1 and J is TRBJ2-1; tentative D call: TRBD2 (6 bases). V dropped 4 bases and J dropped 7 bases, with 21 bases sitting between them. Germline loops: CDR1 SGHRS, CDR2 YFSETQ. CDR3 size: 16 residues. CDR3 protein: CASSPLGTPLGNEQFF. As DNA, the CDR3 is TGCGCCAGCAGCCCGCTAGGGACTCCCCTGGGGAATGAGCAGTTCTTC.

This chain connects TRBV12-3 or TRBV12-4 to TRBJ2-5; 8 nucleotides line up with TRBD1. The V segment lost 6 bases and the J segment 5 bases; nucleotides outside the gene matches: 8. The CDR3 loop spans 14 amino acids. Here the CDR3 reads CASRLQGEGETQYF. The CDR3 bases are TGTGCCAGCAGGCTACAGGGGGAAGGGGAGACCCAGTACTTC.

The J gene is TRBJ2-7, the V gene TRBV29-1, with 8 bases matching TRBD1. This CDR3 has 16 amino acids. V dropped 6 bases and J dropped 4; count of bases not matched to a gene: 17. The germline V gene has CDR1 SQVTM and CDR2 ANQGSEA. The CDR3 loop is CSVQRWARDRPYEQYF. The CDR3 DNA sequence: TGCAGCGTCCAACGCTGGGCTCGGGACAGGCCATACGAGCAGTACTTC.